The sequence of this TCR beta chain was determined in a study of shared clonotypes between healthy human individuals. This clone appeared a single time. Terminally differentiated effector memory CD45RA+ cells were excluded from the naive CD8 cells, which were CD45RO-negative and positively selected for CCR7. An even split of each subset's genomic DNA across several immunoSEQ plates was performed. TCRdb's table, derived via immunoSEQ multiplex PCR, lists solely in-frame clones and lacks some. The data contain roughly 2,000,000 clones, about 94% of them singletons. The source is a man aged 18 to 29 in good health. Sequences were obtained from naive CD8+ T cells sorted from blood.

The CDR3 region is CASSPRKDEQYF. The DNA for the CDR3 is TGTGCCAGCAGTCCCCGGAAAGACGAGCAGTACTTC. V gene TRBV6-5 combines with J gene TRBJ2-7; D is unresolved. Trimming cost V 5 bases and J 5 bases, with 10 bases left between them. Germline CDR1 and CDR2: MNHEY and SVGAGI. CDR3 length equals 12 residues.